The 28 T cell receptor beta chains reported below all come from one sample, sequenced in a study of blood T cell repertoires in COVID-19 (dated by TCRdb to about 2020). Library preparation was by the immunoSEQ multiplex PCR assay. The source is immuneACCESS, and TCRdb retained only in-frame sequences with V and J called. Part of the clones is not carried over; for the studies checked, unresolved V genes explain less than half of this, and the remainder is unexplained. This sample lists some 200,000 clones; roughly 80% were detected once. Of the sample, about 9.4% is held by the ten largest clones. Sequencing was done on a sample of peripheral blood. The receptors come from an elderly woman with acute or convalescent COVID-19.

This clone was recorded a few times. This sequence joins TRBV7-2 and TRBJ1-5; D uncertain. V lost 1 base and J 0 bases, leaving 7 bases between the germline ends. This CDR3 is 15 amino acids long. CDR1 is SGHTA and CDR2 is FQGNSA in the germline V gene. The CDR3 reads CASSLGGYSNQPQHF. The CDR3 DNA follows: TGTGCCAGCAGCTTAGGAGGATATAGCAATCAGCCCCAGCATTTT.

CDR3 sequence (DNA): TGTGCCAGCAGTGTTGACAGGGTGGACACCGGGGAGCTGTTTTTT. This encodes CASSVDRVDTGELFF. The chain is built from TRBV2 and TRBJ2-2; TRBD1 agrees at 7 bases. There are 15 residues in the CDR3. Germline-derived CDR1 and CDR2 are SNHLY and FYNNEI. Unmatched junction bases numbered 5, after V lost 4 bases and J lost 3 bases.

The chain uses TRBV15 and TRBJ1-4; the D gene is possibly TRBD1 (6 bases). The CDR3 runs 16 residues. Between the trimmed V and J ends, which lost 0 bases and 6 bases, there was a span of 14 bases. Germline-derived CDR1 and CDR2 are LNHNV and YYDKDF (reference sequence). The CDR3 DNA follows: TGTGCCACCAGCAGAGATATAGCGGGGGCGGATGAAAAACTGTTTTTT. Its translation: CATSRDIAGADEKLFF.

This clone turned up a few times. The V and J genes are TRBV19 and TRBJ1-6; unclear D gene. The V gene lost 5 bases and the J gene lost 8 bases, with 7 bases spanning the gap. The length of the CDR3 is 12 residues. The germline CDR1 and CDR2 sequences are LNHDA and SQIVND (reference sequence). The CDR3 DNA follows: TGTGCCAGTAGTGGCGGGGATTCACCCCTCCACTTT. Its protein is CASSGGDSPLHF.

V usage is TRBV18 and J usage is TRBJ2-3; TRBD1 matches at 9 bases. Germline V gives CDR1 KGHSH, CDR2 LQKENI. J gave up 6 bases and V 5 bases, and 12 bases lay outside the gene matches. CDR3 length equals 16 residues. The CDR3 region is CASSTRQGVGDDTQYF. The DNA of the CDR3 is TGTGCCAGCTCAACCCGACAGGGGGTAGGTGATGATACGCAGTATTTT.

The genes are TRBV19 and TRBJ1-6; D ambiguous. Between the trimmed V and J ends, which lost 4 bases and 6 bases, there was a span of 10 bases. CDR3 length equals 14 residues. The germline V gene encodes CDR1 LNHDA and CDR2 SQIVND (reference sequence). The CDR3: CASSNGPFNSPLHF. In nucleotides, the CDR3 is TGTGCCAGTAGTAATGGGCCCTTTAATTCACCCCTCCACTTT.

The rearrangement joins TRBV20-1 to TRBJ1-4; weak D call: TRBD1 (5 bases). The germline V gene encodes CDR1 DFQATT and CDR2 SNEGSKA (reference sequence). The CDR3 is made up of 11 amino acids. V was trimmed by 5 bases and J by 8 bases, leaving 9 bases between them. CDR3 protein: CSAGGDEKLFF. CDR3 coding DNA: TGCAGTGCTGGGGGGGACGAAAAACTGTTTTTT.

The J gene is TRBJ2-7, the V gene TRBV5-1; TRBD1 agrees at 9 bases. This CDR3 contains 15 residues. Germline trimming cut 0 bases from V and 5 bases from J; bases unmatched to any gene: 6. Germline V gene data show CDR1 as SGHRS and CDR2 as YFSETQ. CDR3 sequence (DNA): TGCGCCAGCAGCTTGGCCGGGACAGGGTGGAACGAGCAGTACTTC. Protein: CASSLAGTGWNEQYF.

CDR3 protein: CASSPQGGSLNEKLFF. CDR3 nucleotide sequence: TGTGCCAGCAGCCCTCAGGGGGGCAGCCTTAATGAAAAACTGTTTTTT. J is TRBJ1-4 and V is TRBV7-9; 7 nucleotides line up with TRBD1. The J segment lost 4 bases and the V segment lost 5 bases, leaving 10 bases of the junction unmatched. The CDR3 has 16 residues. The germline V gene encodes CDR1 SEHNR and CDR2 FQNEAQ (reference sequence).

The chain couples TRBV5-1 to TRBJ2-1; D might be TRBD1 (6 bases). Germline assignment: CDR1 SGHRS and CDR2 YFSETQ. The V and J ends lost 6 bases and 5 bases respectively, with 12 bases between them. This CDR3 region has 13 residues. Written as DNA, the CDR3 is TGCGCCAGCAAAAGAACAGGGAACAATGAGCAGTTCTTC. This encodes CASKRTGNNEQFF.

The chain's CDR3 is CASSPPTGGSTGELFF. In DNA form, the CDR3 reads TGTGCCAGCTCACCACCGACAGGGGGTAGTACCGGGGAGCTGTTTTTT. This rearrangement joins TRBV18 to TRBJ2-2, with 9 bases lining up with TRBD1. Germline CDR1 KGHSH, CDR2 LQKENI. The CDR3 is 16 residues long. J was trimmed by 5 bases and V by 0 bases; bases with no gene match: 4.

By share of the sample, this clone is medium-sized. V gene TRBV2 combines with J gene TRBJ1-2; a weak D match, TRBD1 (5 bases). The germline CDR1 and CDR2 sequences are SNHLY and FYNNEI. CDR3 length: 14 residues. V was shortened by 6 bases and J by 2 bases, with 13 bases between the two germline ends. CDR3 nucleotides: TGTGCCAGCAGCCCTTTATCAGGGAACTATGGCTACACCTTC. It encodes CASSPLSGNYGYTF. The full variable domain, its missing parts supplied by reference TRBV2 and TRBJ1-2, is EPEVTQTPSHQVTQMGQEVILRCVPISNHLYFYWYRQILGQKVEFLVSFYNNEISEKSEIFDDQFSVERPDGSNFTLKIRSTKLEDSAMYFCASSPLSGNYGYTFGSGTRLTVV.

The chain joins TRBV20-1 to TRBJ1-1; D perhaps matches TRBD1 (5 bases). Germline values: CDR1 DFQATT, CDR2 SNEGSKA (reference sequence). With 3 bases removed from V and 7 bases from J, the gap between germline ends came to 6 bases. This CDR3 contains 10 residues. The CDR3 reads CSARTVEAFF. The CDR3 DNA reads TGCAGTGCTAGGACAGTTGAAGCTTTCTTT.

The rearrangement joins TRBV14 to TRBJ2-3, with 9 positions matching TRBD2. The J segment lost 1 base and the V segment lost 0 bases, leaving 5 bases of the junction unmatched. The CDR3 extends over 17 amino acids. CDR1 and CDR2 from the germline V gene are SGHDN and FVKESK. Here the CDR3 DNA reads TGTGCCAGCAGCCAAGATAGAATAGCGGGGGGCACAGATACGCAGTATTTT. Translation: CASSQDRIAGGTDTQYF.

The V and J genes are TRBV4-3 and TRBJ1-4; a possible D gene is TRBD1 (6 bases). CDR1 LGHNA and CDR2 YSLEER come from the germline V gene. The CDR3 length is 16 residues. Trimming cost V 0 bases and J 8 bases, with 16 bases left between them. The CDR3 nucleotides are TGCGCCAGCAGCCAAGAACATTACAGGGCGGGCGAAAAACTGTTTTTT. It encodes CASSQEHYRAGEKLFF.

Only one count was recorded for this clone. The rearrangement links TRBV20-1 to TRBJ1-1; unclear D gene. There are 11 residues in the CDR3. Trimming removed 3 bases at V and 3 bases at J, with 5 bases between. Germline lookup yields CDR1 DFQATT and CDR2 SNEGSKA (reference sequence). In nucleotides, the CDR3 is TGCAGTGCTAGTTCGGACACTGAAGCTTTCTTT. This sequence encodes CSASSDTEAFF.

The CDR3, as DNA: TGTGCCAGCAGCGCCGGGACTAGCGGGGAGGACACAGATACGCAGTATTTT. It is translated as CASSAGTSGEDTDTQYF. The rearrangement links TRBV7-6 to TRBJ2-3; 13 bases align to TRBD2. CDR1 SGHVS and CDR2 FNYEAQ come from the germline V gene. V shed 5 bases, J shed 2 bases, and the junction held 7 bases outside the gene matches. The CDR3 is 17 residues long.

The chain recombines TRBV19 with TRBJ1-6, with a weak D call TRBD1 (5 bases). This CDR3 is built from 14 residues. V was cut by 5 bases and J by 3 bases, with 8 bases left in between. Per germline, CDR1 LNHDA and CDR2 SQIVND (reference sequence). The CDR3 is CASSADNYNSPLHF. The CDR3 DNA sequence: TGTGCCAGTAGTGCGGACAACTATAATTCACCCCTCCACTTT.

The rearrangement links TRBV7-3 to TRBJ1-1; D is perhaps TRBD1 (6 bases). Germline CDR1 SGHTA, CDR2 FQGTGA. Trimming took 0 bases from V and 3 from J, leaving 8 bases between them. The CDR3 loop spans 14 amino acids. This chain's CDR3 is CASSLTSGDTEAFF. The CDR3, as DNA: TGTGCCAGCAGCTTAACCTCAGGGGACACTGAAGCTTTCTTT.

The genes are TRBV7-9 and TRBJ2-1, with 9 bases that match TRBD1. The ends lost 1 base at V and 5 bases at J; junction bases unmatched: 3. CDR3 length: 15 residues. Germline V gene data show CDR1 as SEHNR and CDR2 as FQNEAQ (reference sequence). The CDR3 DNA reads TGTGCCAGCAGCTTAGGGGACAGGGCTCACAATGAGCAGTTCTTC. Its protein product is CASSLGDRAHNEQFF.

This clone was picked up one time. The rearrangement uses TRBV7-9 and TRBJ1-5; D uncertain. The germline CDR1 and CDR2 sequences are SEHNR and FQNEAQ (reference sequence). Deletions cut 5 bases from V and 2 bases from J, with 7 bases between. The CDR3 is made up of 13 amino acids. For the CDR3, the DNA is TGTGCCAGCAGCCCCGCGGGCAATCAGCCCCAGCATTTT. Amino acids: CASSPAGNQPQHF.

CDR3 DNA sequence: TGTGCCAGCAGCCAAGATTTGGGCGGAGGGATTAACAATGAGCAGTTCTTC. Its protein is CASSQDLGGGINNEQFF. The V call is TRBV3-1 (or the pseudogene TRBV3-2), the J call TRBJ2-1, with D possibly TRBD2 on 6 matching bases. The CDR3 runs to 17 residues. Germline V gene data show CDR1 as LGHDT and CDR2 as YNNKEL (reference sequence). Trimming removed 0 bases at V and 5 bases at J, with 17 bases between.

The V gene is TRBV28, the J gene TRBJ1-5; D uncertain. This CDR3 has 13 residues. Trimming shortened V by 11 bases and J by 3 bases, and 14 bases separated the two germline ends. Germline loops: CDR1 MDHEN, CDR2 SYDVKM. The CDR3 DNA is TGTGCCGCGCGATCTGAAATCAATCAGCCCCAGCATTTT. It yields the protein CAARSEINQPQHF.

Concerning this clone: The same CDR3 can be traced to other DNA sequences in this sample. The CDR3 DNA sequence: TGTGCCAGCAGCTTAGTGGGTAGCGAAGCTTTCTTT. It codes for CASSLVGSEAFF. J is TRBJ1-1 and V is TRBV7-8; D not certain. CDR3 size: 12 residues. The V end was cut by 1 base, the J end by 8 bases, with 8 bases between. Per the germline V gene, CDR1 is SGHVS and CDR2 is FQNEAQ.

This chain joins TRBV9 and TRBJ2-2; D is unclear. The germline V gene encodes CDR1 SGDLS and CDR2 YYNGEE. The CDR3 runs 14 residues. Trimming cost V 4 bases and J 8 bases, with 15 bases left between them. CDR3 residues: CASSPPLLSGELFF. In nucleotides, the CDR3 is TGTGCCAGCAGCCCCCCGTTATTGTCGGGGGAGCTGTTTTTT.

The count of this clone is one. The genes are TRBV27 and TRBJ1-4; no reliable D call. The CDR3 contains 14 residues. Trimming stripped 4 bases from V and 4 bases from J, with 10 bases between. Per germline, CDR1 MNHEY and CDR2 SMNVEV (reference sequence). The CDR3 DNA reads as TGTGCCAGCAGTTCCGGCGGGGATAATGAAAAACTGTTTTTT. It yields the protein CASSSGGDNEKLFF.

The chain links TRBV4-1 to TRBJ2-5; tentatively, D is TRBD2 (7 bases). Per the germline V gene, CDR1 is MGHRA and CDR2 is YSYEKL. Trimming took 0 bases from V and 4 from J, leaving 24 bases between them. CDR3 size: 19 residues. The chain's CDR3 is CASSQEIPRGGGAGETQYF. The CDR3 DNA reads TGCGCCAGCAGCCAAGAAATCCCAAGGGGTGGGGGGGCCGGAGAGACCCAGTACTTC.

This clone was picked up many times. This chain connects TRBV11-1 to TRBJ2-1; 9 bases fit TRBD2. Germline assignment: CDR1 SGHAT and CDR2 FQDESV (reference sequence). Trimming removed 0 bases from V and 8 bases from J; junction bases left unmatched: 14. This CDR3 contains 18 residues. CDR3 in DNA: TGTGCCAGCAGCTTAGCGGCGGGGGGGCCCGAGGGAACCGATGAGCAGTTCTTC. It specifies CASSLAAGGPEGTDEQFF.